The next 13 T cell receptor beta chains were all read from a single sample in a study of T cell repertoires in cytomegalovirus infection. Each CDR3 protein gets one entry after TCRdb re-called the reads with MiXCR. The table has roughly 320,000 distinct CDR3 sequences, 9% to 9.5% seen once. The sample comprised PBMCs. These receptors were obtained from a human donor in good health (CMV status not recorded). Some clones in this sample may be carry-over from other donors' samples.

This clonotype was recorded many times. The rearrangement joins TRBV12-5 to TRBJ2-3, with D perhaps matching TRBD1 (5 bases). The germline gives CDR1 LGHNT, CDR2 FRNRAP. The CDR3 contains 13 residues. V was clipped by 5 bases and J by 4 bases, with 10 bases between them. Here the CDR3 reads CASGLGVADTQYF. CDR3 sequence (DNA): TGTGCTAGTGGTCTAGGGGTGGCAGATACGCAGTATTTT. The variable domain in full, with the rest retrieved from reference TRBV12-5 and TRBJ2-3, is DARVTQTPRHKVTEMGQEVTMRCQPILGHNTVFWYRQTMMQGLELLAYFRNRAPLDDSGMPKDRFSAEMPDATLATLKIQPSEPRDSAVYFCASGLGVADTQYFGPGTRLTVL.

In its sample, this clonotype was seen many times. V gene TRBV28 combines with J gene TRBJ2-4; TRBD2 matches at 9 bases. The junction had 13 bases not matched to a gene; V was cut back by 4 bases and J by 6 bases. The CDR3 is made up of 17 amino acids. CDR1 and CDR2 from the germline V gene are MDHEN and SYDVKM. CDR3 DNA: TGTGCCAGCAGTTCTGGTAGCGGGAGTGCTCAAGTAAACATTCAGTACTTC. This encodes CASSSGSGSAQVNIQYF.

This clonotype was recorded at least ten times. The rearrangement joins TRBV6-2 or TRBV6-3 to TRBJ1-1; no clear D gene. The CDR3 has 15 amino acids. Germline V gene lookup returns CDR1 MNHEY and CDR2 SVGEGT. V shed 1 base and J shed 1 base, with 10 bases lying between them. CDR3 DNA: TGTGCCAGCAGTTACTATGCAGCGTCGAACACTGAAGCTTTCTTT. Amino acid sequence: CASSYYAASNTEAFF.

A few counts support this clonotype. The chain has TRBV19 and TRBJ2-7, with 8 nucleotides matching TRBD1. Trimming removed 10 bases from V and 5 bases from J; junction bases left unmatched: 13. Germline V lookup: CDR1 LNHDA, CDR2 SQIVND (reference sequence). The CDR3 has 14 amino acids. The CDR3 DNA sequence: TGTGCCACCGCGGACAGGGACGTCGTCCACGAGCAGTACTTC. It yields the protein CATADRDVVHEQYF. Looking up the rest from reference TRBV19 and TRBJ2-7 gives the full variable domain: DGGITQSPKYLFRKEGQNVTLSCEQNLNHDAMYWYRQDPGQGLRLIYYSQIVNDFQKGDIAEGYSVSREKKESFPLTVTSAQKNPTAFYLCATADRDVVHEQYFGPGTRLTVT.

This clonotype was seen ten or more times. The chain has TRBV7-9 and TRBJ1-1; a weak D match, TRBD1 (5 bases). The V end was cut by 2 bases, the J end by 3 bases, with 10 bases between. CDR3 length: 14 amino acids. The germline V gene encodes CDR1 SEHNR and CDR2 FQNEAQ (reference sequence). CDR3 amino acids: CASSLMLGDTEAFF. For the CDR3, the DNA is TGTGCCAGCAGCTTAATGTTGGGGGACACTGAAGCTTTCTTT.

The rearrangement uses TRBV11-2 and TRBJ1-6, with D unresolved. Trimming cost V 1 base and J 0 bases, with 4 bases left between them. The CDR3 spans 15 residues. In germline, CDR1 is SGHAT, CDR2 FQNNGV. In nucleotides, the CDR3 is TGTGCCAGCAGCTTAGCCCTCTCCTATAATTCACCCCTCCACTTT. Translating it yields CASSLALSYNSPLHF.

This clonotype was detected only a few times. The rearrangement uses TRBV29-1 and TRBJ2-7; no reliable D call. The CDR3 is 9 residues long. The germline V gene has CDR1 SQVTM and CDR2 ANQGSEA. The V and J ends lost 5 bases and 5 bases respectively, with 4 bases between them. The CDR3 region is CSVLDEQYF. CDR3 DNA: TGCAGCGTTTTAGACGAGCAGTACTTC.

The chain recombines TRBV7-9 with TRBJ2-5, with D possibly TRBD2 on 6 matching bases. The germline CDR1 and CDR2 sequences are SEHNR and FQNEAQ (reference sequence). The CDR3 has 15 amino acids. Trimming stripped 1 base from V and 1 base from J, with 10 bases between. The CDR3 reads CASSLGGTPQETQYF. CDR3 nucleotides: TGTGCCAGCAGCTTAGGGGGGACTCCCCAAGAGACCCAGTACTTC.

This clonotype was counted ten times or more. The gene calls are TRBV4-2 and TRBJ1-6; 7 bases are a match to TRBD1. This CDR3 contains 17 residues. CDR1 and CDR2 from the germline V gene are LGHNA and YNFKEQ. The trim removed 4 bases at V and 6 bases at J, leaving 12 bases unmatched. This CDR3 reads CASSLEGQVKPNSPLHF. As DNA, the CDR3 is TGTGCCAGCAGCCTAGAAGGACAGGTCAAGCCTAATTCACCCCTCCACTTT.

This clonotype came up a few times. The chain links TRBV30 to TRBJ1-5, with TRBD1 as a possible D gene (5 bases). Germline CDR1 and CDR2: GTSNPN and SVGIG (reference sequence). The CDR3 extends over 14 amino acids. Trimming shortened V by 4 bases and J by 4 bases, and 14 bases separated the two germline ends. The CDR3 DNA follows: TGTGCCTGGAACGTCGGGGCAGGTAATCAGCCCCAGCATTTT. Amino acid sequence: CAWNVGAGNQPQHF.

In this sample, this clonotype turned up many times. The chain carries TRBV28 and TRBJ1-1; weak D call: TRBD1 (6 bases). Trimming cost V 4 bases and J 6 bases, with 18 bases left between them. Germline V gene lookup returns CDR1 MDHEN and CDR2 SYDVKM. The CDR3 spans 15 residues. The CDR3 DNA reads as TGTGCCAGCAGTTCCTCGGACAGAGTAGTCCCTGAAGCTTTCTTT. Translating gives CASSSSDRVVPEAFF.

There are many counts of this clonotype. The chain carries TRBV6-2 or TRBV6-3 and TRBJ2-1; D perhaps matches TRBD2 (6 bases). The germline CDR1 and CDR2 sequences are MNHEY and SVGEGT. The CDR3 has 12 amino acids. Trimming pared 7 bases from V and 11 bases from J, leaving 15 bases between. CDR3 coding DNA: TGTGCCAGCACAACATCGGGACTCAAGCAGTTCTTC. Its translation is CASTTSGLKQFF.

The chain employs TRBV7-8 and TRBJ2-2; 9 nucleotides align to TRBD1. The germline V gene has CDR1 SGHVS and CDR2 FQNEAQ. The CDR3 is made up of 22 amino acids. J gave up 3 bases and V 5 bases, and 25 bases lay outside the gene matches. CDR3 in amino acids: CASSPERVPGQGRRRYTGELFF. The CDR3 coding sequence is TGTGCCAGCAGCCCAGAGAGAGTCCCGGGACAGGGAAGGCGGCGGTACACCGGGGAGCTGTTTTTT.